This TCR beta chain comes out of a study of T cells in narcolepsy. Study results and caveats: Autoreactive clonotypes reportedly recurred in blood of same and different patients, not controls. Comparing one patient's CSF and blood CD4+ clonotypes highlighted HCRT- and TRIB2-specific autoreactive clonotypes.

As to this clone: The antigen remains unidentified.

This CDR3 spans 14 amino acids. Germline V gives CDR1 SGHTA, CDR2 FQGNSA. With 4 bases removed from V and 5 bases from J, the gap between germline ends came to 12 bases. The protocol was immunoSEQ multiplex PCR, while the TCRdb copy is restricted to in-frame clones and leaves out a portion. The data contain about 18,000 clones, about nine tenths of them singletons. The sequenced sample consisted of memory (CD45RA-) CD4+ T cells from blood. The V call is TRBV7-2, the J call TRBJ2-1; possibly TRBD1 or TRBD2 for D (5 bases each). This receptor was taken from a human donor in good health. CDR3: CASSSPGANNEQFF. The CDR3, as DNA: TGTGCCAGCAGCTCACCCGGGGCCAACAATGAGCAGTTCTTC.